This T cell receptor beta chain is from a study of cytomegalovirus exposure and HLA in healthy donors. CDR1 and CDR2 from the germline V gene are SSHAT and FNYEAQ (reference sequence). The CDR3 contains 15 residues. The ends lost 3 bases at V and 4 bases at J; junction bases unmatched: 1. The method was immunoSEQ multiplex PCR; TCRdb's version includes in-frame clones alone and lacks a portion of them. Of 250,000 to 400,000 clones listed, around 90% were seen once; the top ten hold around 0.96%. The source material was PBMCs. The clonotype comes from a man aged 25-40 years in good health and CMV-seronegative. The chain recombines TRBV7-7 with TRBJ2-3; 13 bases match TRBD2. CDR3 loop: CASSFGLAGADTQYF. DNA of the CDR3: TGTGCCAGCAGCTTCGGACTAGCGGGGGCAGATACGCAGTATTTT.